The 21 T cell receptor beta chains below come from one sample, sequenced in a study of blood T cell repertoires in COVID-19. Clones were sequenced by immunoSEQ multiplex PCR, and TCRdb holds only the in-frame ones, with some missing. The table lists 210,000 or so clones, under 90% of them singletons, with 7.5% to 9% in the top ten. Sequenced material: peripheral blood. The receptors shown here come from a woman older than 75 with COVID-19, enrolled during active disease.

The chain recombines TRBV4-2 with TRBJ2-7, with D possibly TRBD2 on 5 matching bases. Per the germline V gene, CDR1 is LGHNA and CDR2 is YNFKEQ. V gave up 4 bases and J gave up 6 bases, with 13 bases separating them. The CDR3 length is 13 residues. The CDR3 is CASSRPKGSEQYF. The CDR3 DNA is TGTGCCAGCAGCCGCCCTAAAGGGAGCGAGCAGTACTTC.

The V gene is TRBV2, the J gene TRBJ1-1, with D perhaps TRBD1 (5 bases). Trimming removed 3 bases from V and 9 bases from J, with 14 bases in between. This CDR3 spans 13 amino acids. Germline V gives CDR1 SNHLY, CDR2 FYNNEI. CDR3 amino acids: CASSDSGEVKAFF. In DNA form, the CDR3 reads TGTGCCAGCAGTGACTCGGGGGAGGTGAAAGCTTTCTTT.

The chain links TRBV28 to TRBJ1-2, with D possibly TRBD1 on 6 matching bases. V was trimmed by 5 bases and J by 8 bases, leaving 18 bases between them. The CDR3 runs 14 residues. Germline V gives CDR1 MDHEN, CDR2 SYDVKM. This CDR3 is CASSPLGGLGGYTF. CDR3 nucleotides: TGTGCCAGCAGTCCCCTAGGGGGTTTAGGGGGCTACACCTTC.

This clone was recorded a few times. V is TRBV3-1 (or the pseudogene TRBV3-2) and J is TRBJ1-1; D unclear. Germline V CDR1 and CDR2: LGHDT, YNNKEL (reference sequence). Trimming cost V 4 bases and J 14 bases, with 20 bases left between them. This CDR3 spans 13 amino acids. The CDR3 nucleotides read TGTGCCAGCAGCCCAAGTGAGATACCCGGGTTCTTCTTT. It is translated as CASSPSEIPGFFF.

V and J are TRBV2 and TRBJ2-1; TRBD1 is a possible D gene (6 bases). The CDR3 loop spans 14 amino acids. CDR1 is SNHLY and CDR2 is FYNNEI in the germline V gene. Trimming pared 5 bases from V and 6 bases from J, leaving 14 bases between. The CDR3 region has the DNA TGTGCCAGCAGTTTGGACAGCTCTGCCAATGAGCAGTTCTTC. It specifies CASSLDSSANEQFF.

The rearrangement uses TRBV5-1 and TRBJ1-2, with TRBD1 as a possible D gene (5 bases). CDR1 SGHRS and CDR2 YFSETQ come from the germline V gene. Trimming left V 0 bases short and J 2 bases short, with 11 bases between. The CDR3 consists of 15 residues. DNA for the CDR3: TGCGCCAGCAGCTTGGGGGGCGAAGGAAACTATGGCTACACCTTC. Protein sequence: CASSLGGEGNYGYTF. The full variable domain, its missing parts supplied by reference TRBV5-1 and TRBJ1-2, is KAGVTQTPRYLIKTRGQQVTLSCSPISGHRSVSWYQQTPGQGLQFLFEYFSETQRNKGNFPGRFSGRQFSNSRSEMNVSTLELGDSALYLCASSLGGEGNYGYTFGSGTRLTVV.

V gene TRBV6-5 combines with J gene TRBJ2-7, with D possibly TRBD2 on 5 matching bases. The CDR3 extends over 10 amino acids. CDR1 and CDR2 (germline): MNHEY, SVGAGI. The V and J ends lost 8 bases and 3 bases respectively, with 5 bases between them. CDR3 sequence (DNA): TGTGCCAGCGGGAGCTACGAGCAGTACTTC. Protein product: CASGSYEQYF.

The rearrangement joins TRBV24-1 to TRBJ2-7; TRBD1 is a possible D gene (5 bases). Trimming pared 5 bases from V and 2 bases from J, leaving 9 bases between. The CDR3 loop spans 13 amino acids. CDR1 and CDR2 from the germline V gene are KGHDR and SFDVKD. This chain's CDR3 is CATSVGDPYEQYF. Written as DNA, the CDR3 is TGTGCCACCAGTGTAGGGGATCCCTACGAGCAGTACTTC.

The gene calls are TRBV7-9 and TRBJ2-5, with TRBD1 as a possible D gene (6 bases). The CDR3 has 14 residues. The V gene lost 3 bases and the J gene lost 1 base, with 9 bases spanning the gap. The germline V gene encodes CDR1 SEHNR and CDR2 FQNEAQ (reference sequence). The CDR3 region has the DNA TGTGCCAGCAGCTTGGGACACTCCCAAGAGACCCAGTACTTC. Translated, it gives CASSLGHSQETQYF.

A few counts support this clone. The rearrangement uses TRBV5-4 and TRBJ2-1; unclear D gene. Deletions cut 6 bases from V and 7 bases from J, with 8 bases between. Looked up from germline, CDR1 is SGHNT and CDR2 is YYREEE (reference sequence). This CDR3 has 11 residues. The CDR3 region is CASTRGNEQFF. CDR3 nucleotides: TGTGCCAGCACCCGCGGTAATGAGCAGTTCTTC. Supplemented by reference TRBV5-4 and TRBJ2-1, the full variable domain reads ETGVTQSPTHLIKTRGQQVTLRCSSQSGHNTVSWYQQALGQGPQFIFQYYREEENGRGNFPPRFSGLQFPNYSSELNVNALELDDSALYLCASTRGNEQFFGPGTRLTVL.

This chain's CDR3 is CASSLRWDKGNTEAFF. The CDR3 bases are TGTGCCAGCTCACTCAGATGGGACAAAGGTAACACTGAAGCTTTCTTT. This chain joins TRBV18 and TRBJ1-1; maybe TRBD1 (6 bases). The CDR3 extends over 16 amino acids. V lost 4 bases to trimming and J lost 2 bases, with 17 bases between them. The germline V gene has CDR1 KGHSH and CDR2 LQKENI.

The chain recombines TRBV7-9 with TRBJ1-1; TRBD1 matches 7 bases. V shed 5 bases and J 1 base; nucleotides not matched to a gene: 4. Germline values: CDR1 SEHNR, CDR2 FQNEAQ (reference sequence). This CDR3 has 14 amino acids. The CDR3 DNA reads TGTGCCAGCAGCAGGACAGGCCCGAACACTGAAGCTTTCTTT. Encoded protein: CASSRTGPNTEAFF.

The chain couples TRBV29-1 to TRBJ2-7, with D perhaps matching TRBD1 (5 bases). Germline lookup yields CDR1 SQVTM and CDR2 ANQGSEA. The germline V and J ends were trimmed by 1 base and 0 bases, with 10 bases remaining between them. This CDR3 region has 14 residues. The CDR3 loop is CSVEVGRFSYEQYF. As DNA, the CDR3 is TGCAGCGTTGAAGTGGGGCGGTTCTCCTACGAGCAGTACTTC.

This rearrangement joins TRBV15 to TRBJ2-1, with D possibly being TRBD1 (5 bases). The V and J ends lost 9 bases and 0 bases respectively, with 15 bases between them. The CDR3 covers 15 residues. CDR1 is LNHNV and CDR2 is YYDKDF in the germline V gene (reference sequence). CDR3 region: CATRGLAGSYNEQFF. CDR3 nucleotides: TGTGCCACTAGGGGCCTCGCCGGCTCCTACAATGAGCAGTTCTTC.

The CDR3 loop is CASRKTGAGNTIYF. In DNA, the CDR3 is TGTGCCAGCAGGAAGACAGGGGCTGGAAACACCATATATTTT. This chain uses TRBV27 with TRBJ1-3, with TRBD1 matching 8 bases. CDR1 is MNHEY, CDR2 SMNVEV, per germline (reference sequence). This CDR3 comprises 14 residues. J gave up 2 bases and V 6 bases, and 3 bases lay outside the gene matches.

V is TRBV19 and J is TRBJ1-5; no definite D call. Germline V lookup: CDR1 LNHDA, CDR2 SQIVND (reference sequence). With 6 bases removed from V and 4 bases from J, the gap between germline ends came to 16 bases. The CDR3 loop spans 15 amino acids. CDR3 loop: CASRQGYLRNQPQHF. CDR3 coding DNA: TGTGCCAGTAGGCAAGGTTATTTGAGGAATCAGCCCCAGCATTTT.

This rearrangement joins TRBV10-3 to TRBJ2-1; the match to TRBD2 covers 7 bases. This CDR3 region has 14 residues. Trimming took 6 bases from V and 4 from J; bases not matched to a gene: 6. Germline V gives CDR1 ENHRY, CDR2 SYGVKD. The CDR3 DNA reads TGTGCCATCAGCGGACTAGTCGAGTACAATGAGCAGTTCTTC. It specifies CAISGLVEYNEQFF.

V gene TRBV18 combines with J gene TRBJ2-2; D might be TRBD1 (6 bases). The germline V and J ends were trimmed by 5 bases and 6 bases, with 13 bases remaining between them. Germline CDR1 and CDR2: KGHSH and LQKENI. The CDR3 has 14 residues. The CDR3 DNA reads as TGTGCCAGCTCAACAGGGTTCGTTTCCGGGGAGCTGTTTTTT. Translation gives CASSTGFVSGELFF.

This chain links TRBV29-1 with TRBJ2-7; D may be TRBD2 (6 bases). From germline, CDR1 is SQVTM and CDR2 ANQGSEA. The CDR3 is 12 amino acids. V was clipped by 8 bases and J by 6 bases, with 17 bases between them. The CDR3 nucleotides read TGCAGCTCCAGGACCGGGAGCGGCGAGCAGTACTTC. Protein: CSSRTGSGEQYF.

This rearrangement joins TRBV2 to TRBJ2-1; 8 bases align to TRBD2. This CDR3 has 17 amino acids. V trimming: 6 bases; J trimming: 0 bases; junction bases outside the gene matches: 10. CDR1 is SNHLY and CDR2 is FYNNEI in the germline V gene. For the CDR3, the DNA is TGTGCCAGCAGCGAGTGGGGGCTAGCGGGCTCCTACAATGAGCAGTTCTTC. Protein product: CASSEWGLAGSYNEQFF.

This rearrangement joins TRBV9 to TRBJ2-1; 9 bases are a match to TRBD2. CDR3 length: 17 amino acids. J gave up 4 bases and V 3 bases, and 11 bases lay outside the gene matches. Per germline, CDR1 SGDLS and CDR2 YYNGEE. The CDR3 DNA sequence: TGTGCCAGCAGCGGGTTAGCGGGGGCCCGGGCATACAATGAGCAGTTCTTC. Translating it yields CASSGLAGARAYNEQFF. The full variable domain, rest sourced from reference TRBV9 and TRBJ2-1, is DSGVTQTPKHLITATGQRVTLRCSPRSGDLSVYWYQQSLDQGLQFLIQYYNGEERAKGNILERFSAQQFPDLHSELNLSSLELGDSALYFCASSGLAGARAYNEQFFGPGTRLTVL.